The entry that follows covers one T cell receptor (beta chain) sequence. The data were obtained in a study of T cell changes during pregnancy in multiple sclerosis. Some clones are missing from TCRdb's copy, which holds only in-frame ones; the method was immunoSEQ multiplex PCR. The sample carries 45,000 to 50,000 clones, roughly 94% recorded once. The sample in question was CD8+ T cells from peripheral blood mononuclear cells, obtained before pregnancy. The source is a female donor with multiple sclerosis, enrolled in a pregnancy study.

CDR3 residues: CAWSYPSTGNTEAFF. In nucleotides, the CDR3 is TGTGCCTGGAGTTATCCCTCAACAGGGAACACTGAAGCTTTCTTT. J is TRBJ1-1 and V is TRBV30, with a tentative D call TRBD1 (5 bases). This CDR3 is built from 15 residues. V was trimmed by 2 bases and J by 1 base, leaving 14 bases between them. Germline V gives CDR1 GTSNPN, CDR2 SVGIG (reference sequence).